One sample yielded the 25 T cell receptor beta chains listed below, sequenced in a study of blood T cell repertoires in COVID-19. Repertoires were generated with immunoSEQ multiplex PCR, while TCRdb's copy carries only in-frame clones and drops some. Counted here are a few hundred thousand clones, about 92% occurring once; the ten biggest clones make up around 18%. Sequenced material: PBMCs or T cells enriched from blood (not recorded which). These receptors came from a woman aged 30 to 39 who had recovered from COVID-19.

The V call is TRBV24-1, the J call TRBJ1-5, with 12 bases lining up with TRBD1. CDR1 is KGHDR and CDR2 is SFDVKD in the germline V gene. V lost 4 bases and J lost 7; bases outside the gene matches: 10. The CDR3 is 17 residues long. CDR3 nucleotides: TGTGCCACCAGTGAGGCGACGGGACAGGGGGCTTGGCAGCCCCAGCATTTT. Protein sequence: CATSEATGQGAWQPQHF.

For the CDR3, the DNA is TGTGCCACCAGCAGAGATTACGGGACAGCATACTCTGGGGCCAACGTCCTGACTTTC. This codes for CATSRDYGTAYSGANVLTF. The V and J genes are TRBV15 and TRBJ2-6; TRBD1 aligns across 7 bases. This CDR3 comprises 19 residues. Germline loops: CDR1 LNHNV, CDR2 YYDKDF (reference sequence). J was trimmed by 0 bases and V by 0 bases; bases with no gene match: 8.

The chain recombines TRBV18 with TRBJ1-5, with D perhaps matching TRBD1 (5 bases). This CDR3 is built from 16 residues. V dropped 4 bases and J dropped 9 bases, with 22 bases sitting between them. Germline V gives CDR1 KGHSH, CDR2 LQKENI. The CDR3 region has the DNA TGTGCCAGCTCACTAATTGGACATGGGGAGGGAACGCCCCAGCATTTT. Protein sequence: CASSLIGHGEGTPQHF.

This clone is a singleton in its sample. This chain connects TRBV6-2 or TRBV6-3 to TRBJ2-7, with 7 bases fitting TRBD2. Germline CDR1 is MNHEY and CDR2 is SVGEGT. This CDR3 has 14 residues. J was trimmed by 2 bases and V by 7 bases; bases with no gene match: 8. CDR3 in amino acids: CASTPREPAYEQYF. The CDR3 nucleotides are TGTGCCAGCACCCCGCGGGAGCCTGCCTACGAGCAGTACTTC.

J is TRBJ2-4 and V is TRBV28; possibly TRBD2 for D (6 bases). Germline CDR1 MDHEN, CDR2 SYDVKM. V shed 1 base and J shed 0 bases, with 13 bases lying between them. The CDR3 covers 17 residues. In DNA, the CDR3 is TGTGCCAGCAGTTTATTACGGGGAGGACTAGCCAAAAACATTCAGTACTTC. It translates to CASSLLRGGLAKNIQYF.

The CDR3 protein is CASSLSGGYEQYF. CDR3 coding DNA: TGTGCCAGCTCCCTCTCAGGTGGCTACGAGCAGTACTTC. The V gene is TRBV18, the J gene TRBJ2-7; no clear D. CDR1 and CDR2 from the germline V gene are KGHSH and LQKENI. V was pared by 6 bases and J by 3 bases, with 12 bases between. The CDR3 totals 13 residues.

The chain has TRBV6-4 and TRBJ2-3, with 10 bases matching TRBD2. Looked up from germline, CDR1 is MRHNA and CDR2 is SNTAGT. The CDR3 is 15 residues long. V was clipped by 6 bases and J by 1 base; unmatched bases: 4. The CDR3, as DNA: TGTGCCAGCAGCATGAGCGGGGGGGGCACAGATACGCAGTATTTT. It specifies CASSMSGGGTDTQYF.

A single count supports this clone. This chain joins TRBV7-2 and TRBJ1-2; TRBD1 matches 7 bases. V lost 0 bases, J lost 4 bases, and 5 bases stayed unmatched. CDR1 and CDR2 from the germline V gene are SGHTA and FQGNSA. This CDR3 is 15 amino acids long. This CDR3 is CASSLAGGQIYGYTF. The CDR3 coding sequence is TGTGCCAGCAGCTTAGCGGGGGGACAGATCTATGGCTACACCTTC.

The chain carries TRBV28 and TRBJ1-6; the D gene is possibly TRBD1 (5 bases). V was cut by 6 bases and J by 10 bases, with 13 bases left in between. The CDR3 consists of 13 residues. Germline CDR1 MDHEN, CDR2 SYDVKM. The CDR3 sequence: CASRLTGGSPLHF. DNA for the CDR3: TGTGCCAGCAGACTAACGGGGGGGTCACCCCTCCACTTT. The variable domain in full, completed from reference TRBV28 and TRBJ1-6, reads DVKVTQSSRYLVKRTGEKVFLECVQDMDHENMFWYRQDPGLGLRLIYFSYDVKMKEKGDIPEGYSVSREKKERFSLILESASTNQTSMYLCASRLTGGSPLHFGNGTRLTVT.

The chain joins TRBV18 to TRBJ2-7; TRBD2 might be the D (6 bases). The germline V and J ends were trimmed by 1 base and 0 bases, with 13 bases remaining between them. This CDR3 is 16 amino acids long. Germline loops: CDR1 KGHSH, CDR2 LQKENI. CDR3 amino acids: CASSPLEGGPSYEQYF. The CDR3, as DNA: TGTGCCAGCTCACCACTGGAGGGAGGCCCCTCCTACGAGCAGTACTTC.

Only one count was recorded for this clone. J is TRBJ2-7 and V is TRBV10-3; 7 bases match TRBD1. Germline CDR1 is ENHRY and CDR2 is SYGVKD. Trimming at V came to 4 bases and at J to 4 bases, leaving 13 bases not matched to a gene. The CDR3 has 16 amino acids. The CDR3 loop is CAISGVTGLGLYEQYF. The CDR3, as DNA: TGTGCCATCAGTGGCGTGACAGGGTTGGGTTTGTACGAGCAGTACTTC.

The chain uses TRBV7-6 and TRBJ1-2; 12 nucleotides line up with TRBD1. The CDR3 consists of 18 residues. Looked up from germline, CDR1 is SGHVS and CDR2 is FNYEAQ. The V and J ends lost 2 bases and 6 bases, in that order; junction bases with no gene match: 13. The CDR3 sequence is CASSLNSFGTGGVDGYTF. The CDR3 DNA reads as TGTGCCAGCAGCTTAAATTCTTTTGGGACAGGGGGCGTGGATGGCTACACCTTC.

The J gene is TRBJ2-2, the V gene TRBV28, with no clear D. Germline-derived CDR1 and CDR2 are MDHEN and SYDVKM. V was trimmed by 2 bases and J by 1 base, leaving 11 bases between them. CDR3 length: 16 amino acids. Here the CDR3 reads CASSLELFMNTGELFF. For the CDR3, the DNA is TGTGCCAGCAGTTTAGAACTGTTTATGAACACCGGGGAGCTGTTTTTT.

The chain has TRBV28 and TRBJ2-6, with D possibly TRBD2 on 5 matching bases. V lost 7 bases and J lost 0, with 22 bases in between. The CDR3 is made up of 19 amino acids. Germline V gene data show CDR1 as MDHEN and CDR2 as SYDVKM. The CDR3: CASTTRAATKHSGANVLTF. The CDR3 region has the DNA TGTGCCAGCACTACTAGGGCGGCGACAAAACACTCTGGGGCCAACGTCCTGACTTTC.

This clone was found once. V gene TRBV4-2 combines with J gene TRBJ2-5; TRBD2 agrees at 10 bases. The CDR3 is 17 residues long. Germline V gene data show CDR1 as LGHNA and CDR2 as YNFKEQ. Trimming took 2 bases from V and 1 from J; bases not matched to a gene: 7. The CDR3 protein is CASSQLYGTSVQETQYF. CDR3 in DNA: TGTGCCAGCAGCCAATTATACGGGACTAGCGTCCAAGAGACCCAGTACTTC.

The CDR3: CASSLDFYEQGVISGANVLTF. CDR3 bases: TGTGCCAGCAGCTTAGACTTCTATGAACAGGGGGTGATCTCTGGGGCCAACGTCCTGACTTTC. The J gene is TRBJ2-6, the V gene TRBV11-3, with TRBD1 identical over 8 bases. Germline loops: CDR1 SGHNT, CDR2 YENEEA. The ends lost 0 bases at V and 0 bases at J; junction bases unmatched: 13. The CDR3 sequence is 21 residues long.

The chain recombines TRBV3-1 (or the pseudogene TRBV3-2) with TRBJ2-7; TRBD2 aligns across 7 bases. This CDR3 contains 15 residues. Trimming removed 0 bases from V and 2 bases from J; junction bases left unmatched: 4. Germline V gene sequence: CDR1 LGHDT, CDR2 YNNKEL (reference sequence). CDR3 loop: CASSQDIRGAYEQYF. The CDR3, as DNA: TGTGCCAGCAGCCAAGATATTCGGGGGGCCTACGAGCAGTACTTC.

The chain links TRBV28 to TRBJ1-5; D unresolved. This CDR3 comprises 13 residues. Germline CDR1 and CDR2: MDHEN and SYDVKM. The V end was cut by 6 bases, the J end by 8 bases, with 14 bases between. CDR3 sequence: CASSPLADKPQHF. The CDR3 region has the DNA TGTGCCAGCAGCCCCTTGGCCGACAAGCCCCAGCATTTT.

The chain couples TRBV9 to TRBJ2-2; D is perhaps TRBD1 (6 bases). The germline gives CDR1 SGDLS, CDR2 YYNGEE. The CDR3 contains 14 residues. V lost 0 bases and J 7 bases, leaving 10 bases between the germline ends. The chain's CDR3 is CASSVVGAGGELFF. For the CDR3, the DNA is TGTGCCAGCAGCGTAGTGGGGGCCGGCGGGGAGCTGTTTTTT.

This chain links TRBV9 with TRBJ2-5, with D maybe TRBD1 (6 bases). Germline-derived CDR1 and CDR2 are SGDLS and YYNGEE. Trimming removed 0 bases from V and 5 bases from J, with 14 bases in between. The CDR3 consists of 15 residues. The CDR3 DNA is TGTGCCAGCAGCGTAGCTGCAGGGGTGGGCGAGACCCAGTACTTC. It codes for CASSVAAGVGETQYF.

The chain employs TRBV10-3 and TRBJ2-1; TRBD2 might be the D (5 bases). The CDR3 runs to 12 residues. In germline, CDR1 is ENHRY, CDR2 SYGVKD. Trimming left V 10 bases short and J 8 bases short, with 15 bases between. CDR3 sequence reads: CATAGLGDEQFF. CDR3 bases: TGTGCCACCGCGGGTCTCGGCGATGAGCAGTTCTTC.

V is TRBV28 and J is TRBJ2-3; TRBD1 might be the D (6 bases). V was shortened by 11 bases and J by 2 bases, with 26 bases between the two germline ends. This CDR3 region has 17 residues. Germline V gene sequence: CDR1 MDHEN, CDR2 SYDVKM. In DNA form, the CDR3 reads TGTGCCCATCAAGGGCTCAGGGGCCAAGGGAACACAGATACGCAGTATTTT. Protein product: CAHQGLRGQGNTDTQYF.

The J gene is TRBJ2-2, the V gene TRBV5-6; unclear D gene. The CDR3 contains 15 residues. Looked up from germline, CDR1 is SGHDT and CDR2 is YYEEEE. The V gene lost 0 bases and the J gene lost 1 base, with 7 bases spanning the gap. CDR3 loop: CASSLGQVNTGELFF. CDR3 DNA sequence: TGTGCCAGCAGCTTGGGGCAGGTGAACACCGGGGAGCTGTTTTTT. Looking up the rest from reference TRBV5-6 and TRBJ2-2 gives the full variable domain: DAGVTQSPTHLIKTRGQQVTLRCSPKSGHDTVSWYQQALGQGPQFIFQYYEEEERQRGNFPDRFSGHQFPNYSSELNVNALLLGDSALYLCASSLGQVNTGELFFGEGSRLTVL.

In nucleotides, the CDR3 is TGTGCCAGTAGTAATAGACAGGTTATCTCCTACGAGCAGTACTTC. Translated, it gives CASSNRQVISYEQYF. The chain joins TRBV19 to TRBJ2-7, with a possible D match to TRBD1 (6 bases). Trimming removed 4 bases at V and 0 bases at J, with 13 bases between. This CDR3 has 15 amino acids. Germline-derived CDR1 and CDR2 are LNHDA and SQIVND (reference sequence).

This chain joins TRBV28 and TRBJ2-2, with 8 bases fitting TRBD1. This CDR3 spans 16 amino acids. The germline V gene encodes CDR1 MDHEN and CDR2 SYDVKM. Trimming at V came to 5 bases and at J to 7 bases, leaving 12 bases not matched to a gene. CDR3 amino acids: CASSPGTGGQGGELFF. The CDR3 nucleotides are TGTGCCAGCAGTCCAGGGACAGGTGGTCAGGGCGGGGAGCTGTTTTTT.